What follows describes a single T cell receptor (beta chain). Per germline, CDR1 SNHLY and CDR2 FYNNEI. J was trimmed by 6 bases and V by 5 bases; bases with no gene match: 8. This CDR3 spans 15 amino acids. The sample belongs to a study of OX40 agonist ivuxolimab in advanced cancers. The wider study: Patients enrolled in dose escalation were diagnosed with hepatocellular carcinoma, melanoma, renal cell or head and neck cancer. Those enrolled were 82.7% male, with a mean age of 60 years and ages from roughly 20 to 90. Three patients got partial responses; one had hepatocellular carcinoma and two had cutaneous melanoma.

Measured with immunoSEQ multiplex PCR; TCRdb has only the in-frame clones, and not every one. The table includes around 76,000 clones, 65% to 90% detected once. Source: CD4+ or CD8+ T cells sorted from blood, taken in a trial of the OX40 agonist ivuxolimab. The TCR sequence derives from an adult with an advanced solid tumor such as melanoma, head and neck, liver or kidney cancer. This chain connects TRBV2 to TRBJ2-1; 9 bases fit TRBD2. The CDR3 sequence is CASSMSSGGTNEQFF. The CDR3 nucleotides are TGTGCCAGCAGTATGTCCAGCGGGGGGACCAATGAGCAGTTCTTC.